The rows below give T cell receptor beta chains drawn from one sample of a study of CXCR3-negative and CXCR3-positive naive CD8 T cells. TCRdb derives one entry per CDR3 protein from the 5' RACE reads, leaving out DNA. This sample's table reports about 24,000 distinct CDR3 sequences. Input material: naive CXCR3- CD8+ T cells from blood. These receptors all stem from a human donor in good health. Some clones in this sample may be carry-over from other donors' samples. CDR3s include the opening cysteine and the closing phenylalanine or tryptophan. The order of the fields is V gene, J gene, CDR3 protein.

v_gene: TRBV6-6; j_gene: TRBJ2-4; CDR3aa: CASSYHLGGAKNIQYF
v_gene: TRBV6-5; j_gene: TRBJ2-1; CDR3aa: CASSPRKGLAGGAGNEQFF
v_gene: TRBV28; j_gene: TRBJ2-7; CDR3aa: CASSPRQDSYEQYF
v_gene: TRBV6-4; j_gene: TRBJ2-1; CDR3aa: CASSHGGPSNEQFF
v_gene: TRBV12-3/TRBV12-4; j_gene: TRBJ2-1; CDR3aa: CASSLSDEQFF
v_gene: TRBV27; j_gene: TRBJ2-3; CDR3aa: CASSFGGFDTDTQYF
v_gene: TRBV7-2; j_gene: TRBJ2-3; CDR3aa: CASSFGIEGTQYF
v_gene: TRBV7-9; j_gene: TRBJ1-1; CDR3aa: CASSLVPTALGNTEAFF
v_gene: TRBV7-8; j_gene: TRBJ2-5; CDR3aa: CASSLGLSGGPQETQYF
v_gene: TRBV29-1; j_gene: TRBJ1-4; CDR3aa: CSVEIARQGPGEKLFF